The 18 T cell receptor beta chains in this list originate from one sample, sequenced in a study of blood T cell repertoires in COVID-19. Clones were read by immunoSEQ multiplex PCR, and TCRdb kept only the in-frame ones, dropping some. The sample consists of fewer than 350,000 clones, approximately 86% of them appearing once. Sample: peripheral blood. The receptor set was obtained from a woman aged 25 to 45 who had recovered from COVID-19.

The V call is TRBV29-1, the J call TRBJ2-7; 8 nucleotides align to TRBD2. The trim removed 3 bases at V and 5 bases at J, leaving 9 bases unmatched. The germline V gene encodes CDR1 SQVTM and CDR2 ANQGSEA. The CDR3 has 14 residues. CDR3: CSVDRAGGSDEQYF. CDR3 sequence (DNA): TGCAGCGTTGATAGGGCGGGGGGCAGCGACGAGCAGTACTTC.

V and J are TRBV5-6 and TRBJ2-1; the match to TRBD1 covers 8 bases. The trim removed 2 bases at V and 7 bases at J, leaving 2 bases unmatched. This CDR3 region has 13 residues. CDR1 is SGHDT and CDR2 is YYEEEE in the germline V gene. The CDR3 spells CASSLGQGNEQFF. As DNA, the CDR3 is TGTGCCAGCAGCTTAGGACAGGGAAATGAGCAGTTCTTC.

This chain joins TRBV14 and TRBJ1-2; weak D call: TRBD1 (6 bases). The germline V and J ends were trimmed by 4 bases and 2 bases, with 14 bases remaining between them. The germline V gene encodes CDR1 SGHDN and CDR2 FVKESK. The CDR3 consists of 15 residues. The CDR3 spells CASSPLTGKNYGYTF. CDR3 DNA: TGTGCCAGCAGCCCACTGACAGGCAAAAACTATGGCTACACCTTC.

V usage is TRBV27 and J usage is TRBJ2-7; no reliable D call. CDR1 and CDR2 from the germline V gene are MNHEY and SMNVEV (reference sequence). V lost 5 bases, J lost 0 bases, and 8 bases lay in between. The CDR3 loop spans 13 amino acids. This CDR3 is CASSLTASYEQYF. DNA of the CDR3: TGTGCCAGCAGTCTAACCGCCTCCTACGAGCAGTACTTC.

The chain links TRBV11-2 to TRBJ2-3; D might be TRBD2 (5 bases). CDR1 SGHAT and CDR2 FQNNGV come from the germline V gene. The CDR3 length is 17 residues. Trimming took off 2 bases at V and 0 bases at J, with 15 bases between the two ends. The CDR3 region has the DNA TGTGCCAGCAGCTTACGGTCGGGGAGATCTAGCACAGATACGCAGTATTTT. Amino acids: CASSLRSGRSSTDTQYF.

The V call is TRBV24-1, the J call TRBJ2-3; 10 bases are shared with TRBD2. The V segment lost 3 bases and the J segment 8 bases; nucleotides outside the gene matches: 4. The CDR3 contains 14 residues. Germline-derived CDR1 and CDR2 are KGHDR and SFDVKD. The CDR3 nucleotides are TGTGCCACCAGTGATCTTACTAGCGGGGCTACGCAGTATTTT. Encoded protein: CATSDLTSGATQYF.

This chain joins TRBV19 and TRBJ2-3; D possibly corresponds to TRBD1 (5 bases). CDR3 length equals 15 residues. Germline assignment: CDR1 LNHDA and CDR2 SQIVND (reference sequence). Trimming removed 3 bases from V and 4 bases from J, with 14 bases in between. CDR3 bases: TGTGCCAGTAGTATCCCAGGGCCCACGGCAGATACGCAGTATTTT. Amino acid sequence: CASSIPGPTADTQYF.

The V and J genes are TRBV3-1 (or the pseudogene TRBV3-2) and TRBJ2-7, with 8 bases fitting TRBD2. The V gene's germline CDR1 is LGHDT and CDR2 YNNKEL (reference sequence). Unmatched junction bases numbered 7, after V lost 0 bases and J lost 0 bases. The CDR3 covers 17 residues. The CDR3 nucleotides read TGTGCCAGCAGCCAAGATATCGGGGGGGTCAGCTCCTACGAGCAGTACTTC. This codes for CASSQDIGGVSSYEQYF.

The chain employs TRBV5-1 and TRBJ2-5; 7 nucleotides align to TRBD2. The CDR3 has 17 amino acids. CDR1 is SGHRS, CDR2 YFSETQ, per germline. V lost 0 bases and J lost 2; bases outside the gene matches: 10. CDR3 sequence reads: CASSLGGGLAVQETQYF. The CDR3 DNA is TGCGCCAGCAGCTTGGGCGGAGGGCTAGCGGTACAAGAGACCCAGTACTTC.

This clone was seen once. The rearrangement uses TRBV6-2 or TRBV6-3 and TRBJ1-2; 10 bases line up with TRBD1. Germline CDR1 reads MNHEY; CDR2 reads SVGEGT. V trimming: 2 bases; J trimming: 4 bases; junction bases outside the gene matches: 4. This CDR3 region has 15 residues. The CDR3 loop is CASSYGQGEVYGYTF. Written as DNA, the CDR3 is TGTGCCAGCAGTTACGGACAGGGGGAAGTCTATGGCTACACCTTC.

This clone has more than one count but fewer than ten. The chain couples TRBV30 to TRBJ1-3; weak D call: TRBD1 (5 bases). Germline V lookup: CDR1 GTSNPN, CDR2 SVGIG (reference sequence). CDR3 size: 12 residues. With 3 bases removed from V and 5 bases from J, the gap between germline ends came to 8 bases. As DNA, the CDR3 is TGTGCCTGGAGCAGGGCTCGAAACACCATATATTTT. It encodes CAWSRARNTIYF.

The rearrangement uses TRBV11-1 and TRBJ2-5; TRBD2 is a possible D gene (5 bases). Per the germline V gene, CDR1 is SGHAT and CDR2 is FQDESV (reference sequence). This CDR3 is built from 13 residues. The V gene lost 3 bases and the J gene lost 7 bases, with 12 bases spanning the gap. The CDR3 spells CASSFGGPTTQYF. The CDR3 region has the DNA TGTGCCAGCAGCTTCGGCGGGCCGACGACCCAGTACTTC.

This chain links TRBV7-8 with TRBJ1-2; 7 bases line up with TRBD1. V was pared by 3 bases and J by 8 bases, with 3 bases of the junction left unmatched. CDR1 is SGHVS, CDR2 FQNEAQ, per germline. This CDR3 is built from 12 residues. The CDR3 here is CASSFNRGGYTF. CDR3 bases: TGTGCCAGCAGCTTCAACAGGGGCGGCTACACCTTC.

V usage is TRBV27 and J usage is TRBJ2-2, with a possible D match to TRBD1 (6 bases). The CDR3 extends over 14 amino acids. V lost 3 bases and J 8 bases, leaving 13 bases between the germline ends. Germline V gene sequence: CDR1 MNHEY, CDR2 SMNVEV (reference sequence). CDR3: CASSFGSGTGELFF. The DNA of the CDR3 is TGTGCCAGCAGTTTCGGATCAGGGACAGGGGAGCTGTTTTTT.

V usage is TRBV6-4 and J usage is TRBJ2-2; 7 nucleotides agree with TRBD2. The CDR3 has 13 residues. Trimming cost V 2 bases and J 6 bases; bases outside gene matches: 0. From germline, CDR1 is MRHNA and CDR2 SNTAGT. CDR3: CASSDGGAGELFF. Here the CDR3 DNA reads TGTGCCAGCAGTGACGGGGGGGCCGGGGAGCTGTTTTTT.

The genes are TRBV15 and TRBJ2-1, with D hard to call. Per germline, CDR1 LNHNV and CDR2 YYDKDF (reference sequence). V lost 4 bases and J 0 bases, leaving 13 bases between the germline ends. The CDR3 has 16 residues. CDR3 region: CATSNHYPSSYNEQFF. In DNA form, the CDR3 reads TGTGCCACCAGCAATCATTACCCTAGCTCCTACAATGAGCAGTTCTTC.

V gene TRBV11-3 combines with J gene TRBJ2-5; weak D call: TRBD1 (5 bases). The V gene lost 1 base and the J gene lost 3 bases, with 12 bases spanning the gap. Germline V gene sequence: CDR1 SGHNT, CDR2 YENEEA. This CDR3 spans 15 amino acids. The CDR3 nucleotides read TGTGCCAGCAGCTTAGGGTCCAGGGCGGAAGAGACCCAGTACTTC. Its protein product is CASSLGSRAEETQYF.

This sequence joins TRBV2 and TRBJ2-7; possibly TRBD2 for D (6 bases). With 6 bases removed from V and 2 bases from J, the gap between germline ends came to 23 bases. The CDR3 loop spans 17 amino acids. CDR1 and CDR2 from the germline V gene are SNHLY and FYNNEI. CDR3 residues: CASRPRLGTPKTYEQYF. The CDR3 bases are TGTGCCAGCAGACCCAGGCTGGGGACTCCTAAAACCTACGAGCAGTACTTC.